This T cell receptor (beta chain) derives from a study of cytomegalovirus exposure and HLA in healthy donors. Germline CDR1 reads MNHNS; CDR2 reads SASEGT. This CDR3 is 13 amino acids long. V was pared by 5 bases and J by 4 bases, with 4 bases of the junction left unmatched. TCRdb's table, derived via immunoSEQ multiplex PCR, lists solely in-frame clones and lacks some. The data contain about 130,000 clones, approximately 94% of them singletons. The chain joins TRBV6-1 to TRBJ1-2; 7 nucleotides line up with TRBD1. The sequence derives from a young woman in good health and CMV-seronegative. Sequenced: PBMCs. The CDR3 DNA reads as TGTGCCAGCAGTAAGGACAGGAGCTATGGCTACACCTTC. Its translation is CASSKDRSYGYTF.